The following is a T cell receptor beta chain sequence with its context. Its antigen is undetermined. Clones were sequenced by immunoSEQ multiplex PCR, and TCRdb holds only the in-frame ones, with some missing. The sample records some 110,000 clones, 92% being singletons. These data are taken from a study of T cell repertoires and HLA-DP antigens. Study summary: Alloreactive CD4+ T cells targeted HLA-DP on transduced HeLa. Average DNA input: around 220 ng for CD137+CD4+ sorts, roughly 1.2 ug pre-culture.

The CDR3 runs 15 residues. The receptor comes from a woman younger than 35 in good health and CMV-seronegative. The chain joins TRBV21-1 to TRBJ2-1; the D call of TRBD2 is as the table states it, not checked on the DNA. TRBV21-1 is reported as a pseudogene. Sequenced input: CD4+ T cells from PBMCs. CDR3 sequence reads: CASSPPAGRKSEQFF. CDR3 in DNA: TGTGCCAGCAGCCCCCCGGCGGGACGGAAGAGTGAGCAGTTCTTC.